This T cell receptor (beta chain) was sequenced during a study of CD4 T cells in relation to SARS-CoV-2 and coronaviruses (dated by TCRdb to the early 2020s). Broadly, across the study: In the ViraFEST assay, PBMCs were cultured with antigen for ten to eleven days, after which TCR beta CDR3s were sequenced to identify clonal expansions specific to the antigen. A median age of approximately 40 years, with a range of 21 to 72 years, was recorded for the full convalescent cohort of 12 to 13 patients. At the level of individual TCR clonotypes, the study measured memory CD4+ T cell crossreactivity between SARS-CoV-2 spike protein and common cold coronavirus spike proteins. Among the approximately twelve convalescent patients, 8 males and 4 females were included, and two of the subjects were Hispanic. Using patient-derived lymphoblastoid cell lines, the shared crossreactive spike epitopes were mapped to their HLA restriction. For other donors in the study, expansion assays were sequenced with a different, Illumina-based TCR-beta assay. The Adaptive Biotechnologies TCR-sequencing kit was used for samples from a few pre-COVID donors and for the naive versus memory experiments, whereas the other data were Illumina-based.

CEF-cultured naive and memory CD4+ T cell DNA received survey-level immunoSEQ TCR-beta sequencing. The study's processing was this. During preprocessing, nonproductive sequences were discarded, as were any CDR3s that did not begin with C, did not end with F or W, or were shorter than 7 amino acids. The MANAFEST web app was used to call antigen-specific clonotypes on the basis of expansion compared with the reference and with other culture wells. To be counted as positive, a clone had to show significant expansion compared with the reference culture, at an FDR below 0.05, in 2 of 3 replicate wells. A further requirement for positive clones was significant expansion compared with all other tandem wells, along with an odds ratio above 5. Cultured and uncultured naive and memory CD4+ repertoires were searched for CDR3s previously identified as spike- and CEF-reactive. CDR3 homology was measured as pairwise Levenshtein distance, computed with the stringdist R package after trimming three terminal residues from each end. Entries here come from immuneACCESS through TCRdb and include only in-frame sequences with V and J called. Some clones fail to appear in such tables; in the studies checked, an unresolved V gene covers under half of the shortfall, and the cause of the remainder is unknown. V, J and clone size reflect that table, while D and trimming were determined from the DNA. For this sample there are about 36,000 clones; 70% to 85% appear just once. The ten largest clones take up roughly 3% of the sample.

What the work shows at the level of the full study, not this receptor alone: Because no donor provided both pre-pandemic and post-infection samples, tracing the source of pre-existing responses was limited. Small numbers of patients and of tested TCRs limited the study. Crossreactivity analysis centred on spike protein, so crossreactivity against other viral proteins was not assessed. In roughly 70% of donors, memory CD4+ clonotypes turned up that crossrecognized SARS-CoV-2 and at least one common cold coronavirus spike. Naive versus memory sequencing indicated that memory recall responses, rather than primary responses primed during culture, are detected by the assay. Crossreactive clones showed significantly weaker SARS-CoV-2-driven expansion than monoreactive clones, consistent with antigenic imprinting.

CDR3 length: 14 amino acids, cysteine to phenylalanine. The read is trimmed to its CDR3 DNA, 42 bases read in frame from base 1. CDR1 and CDR2, looked up from the germline V gene (reference sequence), are LNHDA and SQIVND. Cut back by 0 bases and 3 bases, the V and J ends lie 8 bases apart. Details on this clone: Its antigen remains undetermined. Per-base qualities were not stored, and no clone one base away is much larger.

Naive and memory CD4+ T cells were separated from cryopreserved PBMCs by first enriching for CD4 and then performing EasySep naive CD4+ T cell enrichment. Sorted naive or memory CD4+ T cells (about 97,000) were grown at a 1:1 ratio with T cell-depleted PBMCs and CEF peptides for roughly ten days. In general, every peptide culture condition was set up in three replicate wells. Ficoll-Paque PLUS gradient centrifugation was used to isolate PBMCs from leukapheresis product or whole blood. PBMCs were either used fresh in the expansion assay or cryopreserved at -140 degrees C. The QIAamp Micro DNA Kit was used to extract genomic DNA from the CD4+ T cells.

Sample: memory CD4+ T cells from PBMCs, cultured in vitro. The sample's cell subset or site, from its label and the paper: memory (non-naive) CD4+ T cells. The sequence came from an adult with COVID-19. In this chain, TRBV19 is recombined with TRBJ2-5, with TRBD2 perhaps the D gene, on 6 matching bases. The sequenced DNA: TGTGCCAGTAGTATAGAACTAGCAGAAGAGACCCAGTACTTC. Its amino acids are CASSIELAEETQYF.